This entry lists 11 T cell receptor beta chains sequenced from one sample in a study of cytomegalovirus exposure and HLA in healthy donors. In the PCR, 60 Vbeta and 13 Jbeta primers were used. Some clones are missing from TCRdb's copy, which holds only in-frame ones; the method was immunoSEQ multiplex PCR. Of around 190,000 clones detected, 75% to 80% appear once; the ten largest clones hold roughly an eighth. Sequencing input: PBMCs. Receptors were obtained from a woman in her thirties in good health and CMV-seropositive.

This clone was detected a few times. CDR3 coding DNA: TGTGCCAGCAAGCCGGGCGGGGGAACCTACGAGCAGTACTTC. It translates to CASKPGGGTYEQYF. The rearrangement uses TRBV7-2 and TRBJ2-7, with 7 bases matching TRBD2. The CDR3 extends over 14 amino acids. Per the germline V gene, CDR1 is SGHTA and CDR2 is FQGNSA. V gave up 7 bases and J gave up 2 bases; unmatched junction bases: 8.

The genes are TRBV4-2 and TRBJ1-4; possibly TRBD1 for D (5 bases). The CDR3 runs to 22 residues. Per germline, CDR1 LGHNA and CDR2 YNFKEQ. Trimming removed 2 bases from V and 7 bases from J, with 35 bases in between. DNA for the CDR3: TGTGCCAGCAGCCAACTCTGGACAAGGGAGGACGAGGGATTAGGCTGGTCTGAAAAACTGTTTTTT. As protein: CASSQLWTREDEGLGWSEKLFF.

The chain joins TRBV7-2 to TRBJ2-7; 7 nucleotides agree with TRBD1. Germline loops: CDR1 SGHTA, CDR2 FQGNSA. Trimming took 1 base from V and 7 from J; bases not matched to a gene: 4. This CDR3 is built from 13 residues. The CDR3 loop reads CASSLDPRGEQYF. In DNA form, the CDR3 reads TGTGCCAGCAGCTTAGATCCCAGGGGGGAGCAGTACTTC.

This clone was seen only once. The same CDR3 also results from other DNA sequences found in this sample. The chain carries TRBV5-1 and TRBJ2-5, with D possibly matching TRBD2 (5 bases). V was cut by 3 bases and J by 4 bases, with 7 bases left in between. CDR1 is SGHRS, CDR2 YFSETQ, per germline. The CDR3 sequence is 12 residues long. The CDR3 DNA follows: TGCGCCAGCAGCTCCGCGGGAGAGACCCAGTACTTC. Protein sequence: CASSSAGETQYF.

The V call is TRBV15, the J call TRBJ1-2, with TRBD1 as a possible D gene (6 bases). CDR3 length: 12 amino acids. Trimming left V 4 bases short and J 4 bases short, with 7 bases between. The germline CDR1 and CDR2 sequences are LNHNV and YYDKDF (reference sequence). CDR3 protein: CATSMDSYGYTF. The CDR3 coding sequence is TGTGCCACCAGCATGGACAGCTATGGCTACACCTTC.

The chain employs TRBV28 and TRBJ1-5; tentatively, D is TRBD1 (6 bases). The CDR3 has 14 residues. Germline V lookup: CDR1 MDHEN, CDR2 SYDVKM. The V end was cut by 11 bases, the J end by 4 bases, with 18 bases between. The CDR3 DNA reads as TGTGCCTGTAGGGGGACGGTGAGGAATCAGCCCCAGCATTTT. Translated, it gives CACRGTVRNQPQHF.

The V gene is TRBV7-2, the J gene TRBJ2-7; no definite D call. From germline, CDR1 is SGHTA and CDR2 FQGNSA. The V and J ends lost 6 bases and 3 bases respectively, with 12 bases between them. CDR3 length: 13 amino acids. This CDR3 is CASSPRGDYEQYF. In DNA, the CDR3 is TGTGCCAGCAGTCCCAGAGGTGACTACGAGCAGTACTTC.

The rearrangement links TRBV2 to TRBJ1-2; 9 bases line up with TRBD1. V trimming: 3 bases; J trimming: 5 bases; junction bases outside the gene matches: 4. Germline loops: CDR1 SNHLY, CDR2 FYNNEI. The CDR3 is 14 amino acids. CDR3 loop: CASSDGTGPYGYTF. In nucleotides, the CDR3 is TGTGCCAGCAGTGATGGGACAGGGCCATATGGCTACACCTTC.

The chain uses TRBV6-5 and TRBJ1-2; D not certain. CDR3 length: 14 amino acids. The ends were cut back, 5 bases at V and 7 bases at J, with 17 bases in the middle. The germline V gene has CDR1 MNHEY and CDR2 SVGAGI. CDR3 sequence: CASSESSGGGGYTF. CDR3 sequence (DNA): TGTGCCAGCAGTGAAAGTTCCGGAGGCGGTGGCTACACCTTC.

This chain joins TRBV11-3 and TRBJ2-1; a possible D gene is TRBD2 (5 bases). CDR3 length equals 16 residues. CDR1 is SGHNT and CDR2 is YENEEA in the germline V gene. Trimming pared 2 bases from V and 8 bases from J, leaving 19 bases between. The CDR3 nucleotides read TGTGCCAGCAGCTTAAATATGGGCGGGCGGTGGGATGAGCAGTTCTTC. Translation: CASSLNMGGRWDEQFF.

The chain links TRBV5-6 to TRBJ2-3; D may be TRBD2 (5 bases). Germline CDR1 SGHDT, CDR2 YYEEEE. V dropped 4 bases and J dropped 6 bases, with 18 bases sitting between them. This CDR3 contains 15 residues. In DNA form, the CDR3 reads TGTGCCAGCAGCCACCGGGGAATTGTTTCGGATACGCAGTATTTT. Its translation is CASSHRGIVSDTQYF.